A selection of T cell receptor beta chains follows, all from one sample in a study of tumor and adjacent non-tumor tissue in lung cancer. TCRdb processed the multiplex PCR reads anew with MiXCR; each CDR3 protein has one entry. The sample carries about 90,000 distinct CDR3 sequences, around 80% recorded once. Source material: distant non-tumor lung tissue. These receptor sequences come from a woman between 50 and 59 years old with non-small cell lung cancer. Both conserved end residues are part of each CDR3. The order of the fields is CDR3 protein, CDR3 DNA, J gene, D gene, V gene, clone size. A D gene is named only where the DNA matches it firmly. The listing skips clone size in some rows; elsewhere it reads once, few, many or a size class.

CDR3: CASSFLSGGDSATF
DNA: TGTGCCAGCAGCTTTCTTAGCGGTGGGGATTCAGCCACCTTC
J: TRBJ1-2
D: -
V: TRBV11-2
size: -

CDR3: CSWGRTGEAQYF
DNA: TGCAGCTGGGGTAGAACCGGGGAGGCCCAGTACTTC
J: TRBJ2-5
D: -
V: TRBV29-1
size: -

CDR3: CAWSTGVAGFSYNEHFF
DNA: TGTGCCTGGAGTACCGGAGTAGCGGGTTTCTCCTACAATGAGCACTTCTTC
J: TRBJ2-1
D: TRBD2
V: TRBV30
size: -

CDR3: CAGSQILRPGQFF
DNA: TGTGCCGGCAGCCAGATCCTGAGGCCAGGGCAGTTCTTC
J: TRBJ2-1
D: -
V: TRBV11-2
size: -

CDR3: CVSRSSGITIYF
DNA: TGTGTCAGCAGATCGTCTGGAATCACCATATATTTT
J: TRBJ1-3
D: -
V: TRBV6-5
size: -

CDR3: CASNPLGGQDSGYTF
DNA: TGTGCCAGCAATCCCCTCGGGGGACAGGATTCTGGCTACACCTTC
J: TRBJ1-2
D: TRBD1
V: TRBV12-3/TRBV12-4
size: -

CDR3: CASSFVGGTYEKYF
DNA: TGTGCCAGCAGTTTTGTGGGAGGGACCTATGAGAAGTACTTC
J: TRBJ2-7
D: TRBD2
V: TRBV12-3/TRBV12-4
size: -

CDR3: CSFEDLEGWSSYNGQFF
DNA: TGCAGCTTTGAAGATCTAGAAGGGTGGAGCTCCTACAATGGGCAATTCTTC
J: TRBJ2-1
D: -
V: TRBV29-1
size: -

CDR3: CASSPTRAGAADTQYF
DNA: TGTGCCAGCAGTCCCACGCGGGCGGGAGCGGCAGATACGCAGTATTTT
J: TRBJ2-3
D: TRBD2
V: TRBV6-5
size: -

CDR3: CASSQVIASNQHQHF
DNA: TGCGCCAGCAGTCAAGTGATAGCAAGCAATCAGCACCAACATTTT
J: TRBJ1-5
D: -
V: TRBV4-1
size: few

CDR3: CSAREYGGQNSLLHF
DNA: TGCAGTGCTAGAGAGTACGGGGGGCAGAATTCACTCCTCCACTTT
J: TRBJ1-6
D: -
V: TRBV20-1
size: -

CDR3: CASSPTGGRTDTQYF
DNA: TGTGCCAGCAGTCCGACAGGGGGCCGCACAGATACGCAGTATTTT
J: TRBJ2-3
D: TRBD1
V: TRBV6-1
size: many

CDR3: CASTYEREGHEQFF
DNA: TGTGCAAGCACTTACGAGCGGGAGGGCCATGAGCAGTTCTTC
J: TRBJ2-1
D: TRBD2
V: TRBV6-5
size: -

CDR3: CVSGGYTDMQYF
DNA: TGTGTCAGTGGAGGGTACACAGATATGCAGTATTTT
J: TRBJ2-3
D: -
V: TRBV28
size: -

CDR3: CANSLNEDEQFF
DNA: TGCGCCAACAGCTTAAACGAAGATGAGCAGTTCTTC
J: TRBJ2-1
D: -
V: TRBV11-2
size: many

CDR3: CASSEIEGAVGEPFF
DNA: TGTGCCAGCAGTGAGATAGAGGGGGCGGTCGGGGAGCCGTTTTTT
J: TRBJ2-2
D: TRBD1
V: TRBV6-1
size: -

CDR3: CSSSPLGGQESGYTF
DNA: TGTAGCAGCAGTCCCCTCGGGGGGCAGGAGTCTGGCTACACCTTC
J: TRBJ1-2
D: -
V: TRBV12-3/TRBV12-4
size: -

CDR3: CASSRGLTEVNMHYF
DNA: TGCGCCAGCAGCCGGGGTCTGACTGAGGTAAATATGCATTATTTT
J: TRBJ2-3
D: -
V: TRBV4-1
size: -

CDR3: CSVEDAIKQETQYF
DNA: TGCAGCGTTGAAGATGCGATTAAGCAAGAGACCCAGTACTTC
J: TRBJ2-5
D: -
V: TRBV29-1
size: -

CDR3: CARGPGSRGGNDQFF
DNA: TGTGCTAGAGGTCCGGGAAGCAGGGGTGGGAATGATCAGTTCTTC
J: TRBJ2-1
D: -
V: TRBV12-5
size: once

CDR3: CASRELAGVETQYF
DNA: TGTGCCAGCAGGGAACTAGCGGGAGTTGAGACCCAGTACTTC
J: TRBJ2-5
D: TRBD2
V: TRBV3-1
size: few

CDR3: CASSIRRGQVVTGELFF
DNA: TGTGCCAGTAGTATACGGCGTGGACAGGTGGTCACCGGGGAGCTGTTTTTT
J: TRBJ2-2
D: TRBD1
V: TRBV19
size: -

CDR3: CASSFGAERSGELFF
DNA: TGTGCCAGCAGTTTCGGGGCGGAGAGATCCGGGGAGCTGTTTTTT
J: TRBJ2-2
D: -
V: TRBV27
size: -

CDR3: CASSIFGTGGNVLAF
DNA: TGTGCCAGCAGCATATTCGGGACAGGGGGCAACGTCCTGGCTTTC
J: TRBJ2-6
D: TRBD1
V: TRBV28
size: -

CDR3: CASALGATYSEQFF
DNA: TGTGCAAGCGCCTTGGGGGCTACCTACAGTGAGCAGTTCTTC
J: TRBJ2-1
D: -
V: TRBV12-3/TRBV12-4
size: -

CDR3: CASSLGQGANQPQHF
DNA: TGTGCCAGCAGCTTAGGACAGGGAGCCAATCAGCCCCAGCATTTT
J: TRBJ1-5
D: TRBD1
V: TRBV7-9
size: few

CDR3: CASSVGQEVGNTIYF
DNA: TGTGCCAGCAGCGTAGGTCAGGAAGTTGGAAACACCATATATTTT
J: TRBJ1-3
D: -
V: TRBV9
size: few

CDR3: CSTPVGRSIEVFF
DNA: TGCAGTACCCCCGTCGGGCGTTCGATTGAAGTTTTCTTT
J: TRBJ1-1
D: -
V: TRBV20-1
size: few

CDR3: CTSNDMGRHEQYF
DNA: TGTACCAGCAATGACATGGGGCGCCACGAGCAGTACTTC
J: TRBJ2-7
D: -
V: TRBV6-2/TRBV6-3
size: once

CDR3: CVSSARTDYDQYF
DNA: TGTGTCAGCAGCGCCCGGACTGATTACGATCAGTACTTC
J: TRBJ2-7
D: -
V: TRBV7-9
size: -

CDR3: CASGDCTAYEQYF
DNA: TGTGCCAGCGGTGATTGCACGGCCTACGAGCAGTACTTC
J: TRBJ2-7
D: -
V: TRBV6-1
size: -

CDR3: CSAILTGPTDTQCF
DNA: TGCAGTGCCATACTGACAGGGCCCACAGATACTCAGTGTTTT
J: TRBJ2-3
D: TRBD1
V: TRBV29-1
size: -

CDR3: CASSGRTDEKLFF
DNA: TGTGCCAGCAGTGGACGGACCGATGAAAAACTGTTTTTT
J: TRBJ1-4
D: -
V: TRBV6-1
size: many

CDR3: CASSLPGLAATTDTQYF
DNA: TGTGCCAGCAGCTTACCGGGACTAGCGGCTACCACAGATACGCAGTATTTT
J: TRBJ2-3
D: TRBD2
V: TRBV7-9
size: many

CDR3: CASSLLLGEEIQYF
DNA: TGTGCCAGCAGCTTGCTCCTGGGGGAGGAGATCCAGTACTTC
J: TRBJ2-5
D: -
V: TRBV11-2
size: -

CDR3: CATGDFRDTGELFF
DNA: TGTGCCACCGGTGATTTCAGGGACACCGGTGAGTTGTTTTTT
J: TRBJ2-2
D: -
V: TRBV24-1
size: -

CDR3: CASGLVLSPPLPNYGYTF
DNA: TGTGCTAGTGGTTTGGTATTAAGTCCACCACTACCTAACTATGGCTACACCTTC
J: TRBJ1-2
D: -
V: TRBV12-5
size: medium-sized

CDR3: CASSPRHLFKVQFF
DNA: TGCGCCAGCAGCCCTCGACATCTTTTCAAAGTGCAGTTCTTC
J: TRBJ2-1
D: -
V: TRBV6-6
size: -

CDR3: CASSRGTGDNQAQHF
DNA: TGTGCCAGCAGTCGCGGGACAGGGGACAATCAGGCCCAACATTTT
J: TRBJ1-5
D: TRBD1
V: TRBV6-5
size: once

CDR3: CASNQVGTEGYTQYF
DNA: TGCGCCAGCAACCAAGTGGGAACGGAGGGATATACGCAGTATTTT
J: TRBJ2-3
D: -
V: TRBV4-1
size: -

CDR3: CASSSGTGGTYEQYF
DNA: TGTGCCAGCAGTTCCGGGACAGGTGGAACCTACGAGCAGTACTTC
J: TRBJ2-7
D: TRBD1
V: TRBV6-5
size: many

CDR3: CASSLGPMGYQETQYF
DNA: TGCGCCAGCAGCTTGGGGCCAATGGGGTACCAAGAGACCCAGTACTTC
J: TRBJ2-5
D: -
V: TRBV5-1
size: many

CDR3: CACSQDVARTDTQYF
DNA: TGCGCCTGCAGCCAAGATGTAGCGAGGACAGATACGCAGTATTTT
J: TRBJ2-3
D: -
V: TRBV4-1
size: -

CDR3: CSASDFGTSTNNEQFF
DNA: TGCAGTGCTAGTGATTTCGGGACTAGTACGAACAATGAGCAGTTCTTC
J: TRBJ2-1
D: TRBD2
V: TRBV20-1
size: -